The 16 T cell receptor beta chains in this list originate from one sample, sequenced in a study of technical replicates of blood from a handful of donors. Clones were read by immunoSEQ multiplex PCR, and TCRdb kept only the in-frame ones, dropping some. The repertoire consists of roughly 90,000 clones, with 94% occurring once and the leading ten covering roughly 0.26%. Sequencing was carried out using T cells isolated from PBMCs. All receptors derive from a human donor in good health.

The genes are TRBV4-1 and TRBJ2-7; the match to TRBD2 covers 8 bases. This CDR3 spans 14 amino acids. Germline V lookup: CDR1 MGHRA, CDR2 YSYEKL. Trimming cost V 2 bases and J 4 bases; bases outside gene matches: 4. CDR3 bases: TGCGCCAGCAGCCAACCGGGAGGGCCGTACGAGCAGTACTTC. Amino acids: CASSQPGGPYEQYF.

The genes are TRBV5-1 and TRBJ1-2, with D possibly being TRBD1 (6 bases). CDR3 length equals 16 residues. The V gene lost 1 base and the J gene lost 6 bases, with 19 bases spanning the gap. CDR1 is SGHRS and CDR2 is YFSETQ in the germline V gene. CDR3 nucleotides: TGCGCCAGCAGCTTGTTGACTACAGGGCAGGGAAATGGCTACACCTTC. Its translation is CASSLLTTGQGNGYTF.

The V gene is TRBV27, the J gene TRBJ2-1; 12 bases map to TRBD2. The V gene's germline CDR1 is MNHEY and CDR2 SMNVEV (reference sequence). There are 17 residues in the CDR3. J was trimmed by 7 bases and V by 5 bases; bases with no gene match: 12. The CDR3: CASSLGLAGISRNEQFF. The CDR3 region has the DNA TGTGCCAGCAGTCTAGGACTAGCGGGAATTTCAAGGAATGAGCAGTTCTTC.

CDR3 region: CASSHGTGPLSGNTIYF. CDR3 coding DNA: TGCGCCAGCAGCCACGGGACAGGGCCCCTCTCTGGAAACACCATATATTTT. The chain links TRBV4-1 to TRBJ1-3, with TRBD1 identical over 9 bases. J lost 0 bases, V lost 3 bases, and 6 bases had no gene match. Germline loops: CDR1 MGHRA, CDR2 YSYEKL. This CDR3 has 17 residues.

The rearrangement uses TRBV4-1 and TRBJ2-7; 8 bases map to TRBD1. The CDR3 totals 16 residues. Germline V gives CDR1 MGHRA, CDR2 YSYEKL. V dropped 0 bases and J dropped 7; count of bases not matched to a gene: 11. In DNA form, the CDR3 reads TGCGCCAGCAGCCAAGAGTGGTCCAGGGGGCTGGTTGAGCAGTACTTC. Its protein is CASSQEWSRGLVEQYF.

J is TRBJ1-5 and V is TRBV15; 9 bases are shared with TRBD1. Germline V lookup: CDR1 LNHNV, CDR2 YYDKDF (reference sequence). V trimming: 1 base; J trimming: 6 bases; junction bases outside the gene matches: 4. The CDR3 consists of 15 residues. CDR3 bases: TGTGCCACCAGCAGAGCCCCGGACAGGGGTCAGCCCCAGCATTTT. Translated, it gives CATSRAPDRGQPQHF.

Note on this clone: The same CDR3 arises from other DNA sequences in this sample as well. This CDR3 is CASSLAGQGGTEAFF. Written as DNA, the CDR3 is TGCGCCAGCAGCTTGGCCGGGCAGGGAGGCACTGAAGCTTTCTTT. This chain uses TRBV5-1 with TRBJ1-1, with D perhaps TRBD1 (5 bases). CDR3 length: 15 amino acids. The V end lost 0 bases, the J end lost 4 bases, and 13 bases lay between the germline ends. CDR1 is SGHRS, CDR2 YFSETQ, per germline.

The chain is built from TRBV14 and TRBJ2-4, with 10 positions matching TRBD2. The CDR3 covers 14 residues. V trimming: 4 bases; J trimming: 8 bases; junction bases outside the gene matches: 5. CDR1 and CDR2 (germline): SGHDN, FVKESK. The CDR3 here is CASSRTGTSDIQYF. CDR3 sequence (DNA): TGTGCCAGCAGCCGCACCGGGACTAGCGACATTCAGTACTTC.

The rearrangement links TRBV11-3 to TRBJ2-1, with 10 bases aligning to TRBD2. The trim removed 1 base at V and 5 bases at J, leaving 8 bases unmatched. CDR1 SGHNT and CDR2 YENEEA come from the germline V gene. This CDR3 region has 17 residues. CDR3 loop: CASSLGASGSLDNEQFF. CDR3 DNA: TGTGCCAGCAGCTTAGGGGCTAGCGGGAGTTTGGACAATGAGCAGTTCTTC.

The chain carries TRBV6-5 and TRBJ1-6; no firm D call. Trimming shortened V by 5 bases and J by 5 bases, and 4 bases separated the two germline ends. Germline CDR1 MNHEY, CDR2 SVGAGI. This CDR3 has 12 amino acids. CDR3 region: CASSPNNSPLHF. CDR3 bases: TGTGCCAGCAGTCCTAATAATTCACCCCTCCACTTT.

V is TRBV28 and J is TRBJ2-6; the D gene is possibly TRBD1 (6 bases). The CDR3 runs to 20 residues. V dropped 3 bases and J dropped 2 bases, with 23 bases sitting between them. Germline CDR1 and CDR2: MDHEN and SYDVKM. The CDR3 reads CASSFFPQGPESTGANVLTF. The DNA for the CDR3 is TGTGCCAGCAGTTTTTTTCCACAGGGTCCCGAAAGCACTGGGGCCAACGTCCTGACTTTC.

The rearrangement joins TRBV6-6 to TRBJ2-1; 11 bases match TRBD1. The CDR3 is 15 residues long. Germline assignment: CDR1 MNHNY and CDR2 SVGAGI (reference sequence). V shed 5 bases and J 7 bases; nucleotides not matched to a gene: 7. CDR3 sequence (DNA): TGTGCCAGCAGTCTCCGGGACAGGGGGTTAAATGAGCAGTTCTTC. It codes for CASSLRDRGLNEQFF.

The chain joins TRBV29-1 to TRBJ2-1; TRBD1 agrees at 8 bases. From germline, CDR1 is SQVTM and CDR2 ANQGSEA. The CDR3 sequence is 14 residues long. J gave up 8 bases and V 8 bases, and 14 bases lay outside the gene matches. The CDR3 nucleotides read TGCAGCTCTGAAGGACAGGGCGATTTGGATGAGCAGTTCTTC. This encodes CSSEGQGDLDEQFF.

CDR3: CASRVPTGGPTDTQYF. The DNA for the CDR3 is TGTGCCAGCAGGGTCCCCACGGGGGGTCCCACAGATACGCAGTATTTT. The chain joins TRBV28 to TRBJ2-3, with 7 bases matching TRBD2. Trimming cost V 6 bases and J 2 bases; bases outside gene matches: 11. CDR1 is MDHEN, CDR2 SYDVKM, per germline. The CDR3 has 16 amino acids.

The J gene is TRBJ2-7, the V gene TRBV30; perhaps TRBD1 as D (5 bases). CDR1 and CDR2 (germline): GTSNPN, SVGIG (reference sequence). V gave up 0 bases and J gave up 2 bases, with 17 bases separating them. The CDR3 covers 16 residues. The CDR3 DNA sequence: TGTGCCTGGAGTGTACACGGAGCCAGGGCAACCTACGAGCAGTACTTC. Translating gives CAWSVHGARATYEQYF.

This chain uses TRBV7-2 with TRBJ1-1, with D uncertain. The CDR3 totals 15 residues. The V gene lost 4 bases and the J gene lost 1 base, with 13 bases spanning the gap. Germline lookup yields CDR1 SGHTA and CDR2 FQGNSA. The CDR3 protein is CASSSPRVRNTEAFF. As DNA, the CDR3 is TGTGCCAGCAGCTCCCCTAGAGTTCGGAACACTGAAGCTTTCTTT.